This T cell receptor beta chain originates from a study of identical twins. From the 5' RACE reads, TCRdb called clonotypes with MiXCR, one entry per CDR3 protein. The sample lists about 920,000 distinct CDR3 sequences, 12% occurring once. V lost 6 bases, J lost 0 bases, and 7 bases stayed unmatched. CDR3 length equals 16 residues. Germline V gives CDR1 LNHDA, CDR2 SQIVND (reference sequence). These sequences were also reported in another study, on yellow fever vaccine responses in identical twins.

The source of this sequence is a woman younger than 35 in good health. What was sequenced was PBMCs. The gene calls are TRBV19 and TRBJ2-2; 7 bases map to TRBD1. DNA for the CDR3: TGTGCCAGTAGAGGGGGCCTTTTGGCGAACACCGGGGAGCTGTTTTTT. Amino acid sequence: CASRGGLLANTGELFF. Looking up the rest from reference TRBV19 and TRBJ2-2 gives the full variable domain: DGGITQSPKYLFRKEGQNVTLSCEQNLNHDAMYWYRQDPGQGLRLIYYSQIVNDFQKGDIAEGYSVSREKKESFPLTVTSAQKNPTAFYLCASRGGLLANTGELFFGEGSRLTVL.